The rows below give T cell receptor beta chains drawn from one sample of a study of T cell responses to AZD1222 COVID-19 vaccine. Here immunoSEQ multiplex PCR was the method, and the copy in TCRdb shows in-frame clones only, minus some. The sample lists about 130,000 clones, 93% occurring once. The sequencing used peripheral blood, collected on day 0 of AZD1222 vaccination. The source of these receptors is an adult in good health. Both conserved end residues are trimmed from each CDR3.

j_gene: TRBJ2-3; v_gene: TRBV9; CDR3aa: ASSVWTESTDTQY
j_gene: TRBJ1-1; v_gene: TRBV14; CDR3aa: ASSRRTGSWAEAF
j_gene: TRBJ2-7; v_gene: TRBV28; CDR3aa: ASMGTGMYEQY
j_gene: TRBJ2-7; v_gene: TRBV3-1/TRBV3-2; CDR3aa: ASSQEFEQY
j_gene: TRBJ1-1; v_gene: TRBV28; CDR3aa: ATSEGGWAF
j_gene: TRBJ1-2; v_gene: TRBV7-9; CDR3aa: ASSAGGDFFIYGYT
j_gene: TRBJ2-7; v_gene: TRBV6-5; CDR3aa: ASRRAGSYEQY
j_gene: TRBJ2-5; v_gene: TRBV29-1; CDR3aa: SVEQDIRETQY
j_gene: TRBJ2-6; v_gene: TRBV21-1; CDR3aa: ASSKGPGLDGANVLT
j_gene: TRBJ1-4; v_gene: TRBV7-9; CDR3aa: ASSLGSQKLF
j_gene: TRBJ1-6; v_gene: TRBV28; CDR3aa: ASSPNNSPLH
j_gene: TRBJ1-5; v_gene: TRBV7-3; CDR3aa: ASSSGDSNQPQH
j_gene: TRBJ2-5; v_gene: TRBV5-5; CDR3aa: ASSLAASAYQETQY
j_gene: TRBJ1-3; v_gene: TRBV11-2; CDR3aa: ASSLTSLTLTFSGNTIY
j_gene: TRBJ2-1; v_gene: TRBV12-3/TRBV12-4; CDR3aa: ASRLAGEFEQF
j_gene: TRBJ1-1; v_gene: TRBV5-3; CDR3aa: ARSLKGAPTEAF
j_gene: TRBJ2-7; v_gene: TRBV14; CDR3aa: ASSQDYGGQY
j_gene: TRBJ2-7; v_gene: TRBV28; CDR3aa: ASSTGSPTSEQY
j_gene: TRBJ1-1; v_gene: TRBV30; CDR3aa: GGELNTEAF
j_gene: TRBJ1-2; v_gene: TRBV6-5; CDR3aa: ASSSPTGRVSDGYT
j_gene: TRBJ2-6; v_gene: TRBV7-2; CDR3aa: ASSFAGANVLT
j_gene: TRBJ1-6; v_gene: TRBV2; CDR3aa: ASMERVNSPLH
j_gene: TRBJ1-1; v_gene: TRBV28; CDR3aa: ASNTYRNTEAF
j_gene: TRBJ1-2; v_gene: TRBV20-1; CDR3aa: SARDIGYT
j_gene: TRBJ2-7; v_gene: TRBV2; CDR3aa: ASSGGRMDEQY
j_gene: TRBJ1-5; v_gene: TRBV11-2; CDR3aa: ASSFGGEPQH
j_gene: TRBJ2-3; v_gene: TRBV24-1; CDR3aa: ATSELSSAGNTDTQY
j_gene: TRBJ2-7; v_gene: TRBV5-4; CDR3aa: ASSLVSPRGDYEQY
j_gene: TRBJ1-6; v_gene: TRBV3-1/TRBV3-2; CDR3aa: ASSRADSPLH
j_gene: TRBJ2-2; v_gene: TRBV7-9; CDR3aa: ASSFTRGGPSTGELF
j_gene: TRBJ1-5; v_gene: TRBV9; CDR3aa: ASSAVNHSNQPQH
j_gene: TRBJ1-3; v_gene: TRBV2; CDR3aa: ASSDDRERSGNTIY
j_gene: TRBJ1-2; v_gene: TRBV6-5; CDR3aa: ASSYGGGYT
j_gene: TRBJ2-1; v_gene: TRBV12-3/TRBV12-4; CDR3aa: ASSTGEHNEQF
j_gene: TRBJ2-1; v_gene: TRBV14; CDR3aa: ASSQESGAYNEQF
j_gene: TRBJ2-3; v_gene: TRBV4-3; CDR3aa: ASSQEVSSGRASADTQY
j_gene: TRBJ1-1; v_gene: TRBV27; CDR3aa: ASSPTGNTEAF
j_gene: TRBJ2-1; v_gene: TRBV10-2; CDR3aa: ASSETVSSYNEQF
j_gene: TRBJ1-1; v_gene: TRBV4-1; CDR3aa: ASSQGGTNTEAF
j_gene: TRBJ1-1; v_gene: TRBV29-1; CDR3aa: SVGTGAGTEAF
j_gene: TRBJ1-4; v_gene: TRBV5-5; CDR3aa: ASSLDPGAYEKLF
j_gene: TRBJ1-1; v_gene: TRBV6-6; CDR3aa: ASSQPSVGHESTEAF
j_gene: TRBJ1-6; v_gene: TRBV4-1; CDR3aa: ASSQGPAKSYSPLH
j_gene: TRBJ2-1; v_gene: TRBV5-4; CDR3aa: ASSWGSGTTTYNEQF
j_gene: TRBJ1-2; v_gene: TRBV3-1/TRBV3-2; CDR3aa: ASSRTGSYGYT
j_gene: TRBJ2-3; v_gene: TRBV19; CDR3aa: ASSPGQGSPTDTQY
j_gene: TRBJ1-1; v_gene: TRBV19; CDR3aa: ASSDRGGTEAF
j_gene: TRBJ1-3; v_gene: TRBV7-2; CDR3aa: ASSHAETGGNTIY
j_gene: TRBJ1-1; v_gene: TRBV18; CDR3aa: ASSPGPGIIGRAEAF
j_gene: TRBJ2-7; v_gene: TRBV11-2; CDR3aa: ASSSGPSYEQY
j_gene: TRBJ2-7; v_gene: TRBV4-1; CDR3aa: ASSQLSGAVYEQY
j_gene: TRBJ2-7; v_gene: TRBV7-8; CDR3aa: ATRPTSGEYEQY
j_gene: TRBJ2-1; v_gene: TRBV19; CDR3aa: ASSSFRISGSVGEQF
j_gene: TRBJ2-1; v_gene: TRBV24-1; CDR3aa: ATSDLPYGEGQF